The next 19 T cell receptor beta chains were all read from a single sample in a study of T cell changes during pregnancy in multiple sclerosis. Sequencing used immunoSEQ multiplex PCR; TCRdb keeps in-frame clones, though not all of them. The sample holds around 80,000 clones; nearly 95% are singletons and the top ten take roughly 0.93%. Here the sequenced sample was peripheral blood, taken in the second trimester of pregnancy. These receptor sequences come from a female donor in good health, enrolled as a control in a pregnancy study.

The CDR3 is CAWASGLGTDTQYF. CDR3 DNA sequence: TGTGCCTGGGCCTCGGGACTAGGAACAGATACGCAGTATTTT. The rearrangement links TRBV30 to TRBJ2-3; 8 bases are a match to TRBD2. Germline V gives CDR1 GTSNPN, CDR2 SVGIG (reference sequence). V lost 5 bases and J lost 3; bases outside the gene matches: 7. The CDR3 runs to 14 residues. The complete variable domain, with remaining parts taken from reference TRBV30 and TRBJ2-3, reads SQTIHQWPATLVQPVGSPLSLECTVEGTSNPNLYWYRQAAGRGLQLLFYSVGIGQISSEVPQNLSASRPQDRQFILSSKKLLLSDSGFYLCAWASGLGTDTQYFGPGTRLTVL.

The V call is TRBV2, the J call TRBJ1-5, with D maybe TRBD1 (6 bases). The length of the CDR3 is 14 residues. Germline CDR1 reads SNHLY; CDR2 reads FYNNEI. V lost 1 base, J lost 7 bases, and 11 bases lay in between. In DNA form, the CDR3 reads TGTGCCAGCAGTGAAGAGGGGGACCGGCAGCCCCAGCATTTT. This translates into CASSEEGDRQPQHF.

The genes are TRBV27 and TRBJ2-1; TRBD1 matches at 7 bases. Germline loops: CDR1 MNHEY, CDR2 SMNVEV (reference sequence). V dropped 5 bases and J dropped 4; count of bases not matched to a gene: 5. CDR3 length: 14 residues. The CDR3 spells CASSPGQLYNEQFF. The CDR3 DNA follows: TGTGCCAGCAGTCCGGGACAGCTATACAATGAGCAGTTCTTC.

The chain employs TRBV28 and TRBJ2-7, with TRBD2 as a possible D gene (5 bases). CDR1 MDHEN and CDR2 SYDVKM come from the germline V gene. The CDR3 is 14 amino acids. V dropped 7 bases and J dropped 4 bases, with 17 bases sitting between them. The CDR3 bases are TGTGCCAGCACCAAAAACGGGGTTTCTTACGAGCAGTACTTC. Its protein is CASTKNGVSYEQYF.

V gene TRBV29-1 combines with J gene TRBJ2-1; 13 nucleotides agree with TRBD2. CDR1 is SQVTM, CDR2 ANQGSEA, per germline. The CDR3 has 16 amino acids. V trimming: 0 bases; J trimming: 9 bases; junction bases outside the gene matches: 8. The CDR3 protein is CSVEDLRTSGSGEQFF. In DNA form, the CDR3 reads TGCAGCGTTGAAGATCTCCGGACTAGCGGGAGTGGTGAGCAGTTCTTC.

The chain combines TRBV7-9 with TRBJ2-7; TRBD2 is a possible D gene (6 bases). Germline assignment: CDR1 SEHNR and CDR2 FQNEAQ (reference sequence). V lost 8 bases, J lost 2 bases, and 13 bases lay in between. The CDR3 has 13 residues. In nucleotides, the CDR3 is TGTGCCAGCGACGGGGGTAGCACCTACGAGCAGTACTTC. Translation gives CASDGGSTYEQYF.

The J gene is TRBJ2-1, the V gene TRBV15; 11 nucleotides match TRBD2. J lost 2 bases, V lost 0 bases, and 0 bases had no gene match. CDR3 length: 16 amino acids. CDR1 and CDR2 from the germline V gene are LNHNV and YYDKDF (reference sequence). The CDR3 nucleotides are TGTGCCACCAGCAGAGAGGGACTAGCGGCCTACAATGAGCAGTTCTTC. It translates to CATSREGLAAYNEQFF.

This chain uses TRBV5-5 with TRBJ1-2; weak D call: TRBD1 (6 bases). The CDR3 has 15 amino acids. V lost 4 bases to trimming and J lost 10 bases, with 23 bases between them. Germline CDR1 reads SGHKS; CDR2 reads YYEKEE (reference sequence). The CDR3 sequence is CASSPVGAGAGDYTF. CDR3 nucleotide sequence: TGTGCCAGCAGCCCCGTCGGAGCGGGGGCGGGTGACTACACCTTC. The full variable domain, completed using reference TRBV5-5 and TRBJ1-2, is DAGVTQSPTHLIKTRGQQVTLRCSPISGHKSVSWYQQVLGQGPQFIFQYYEKEERGRGNFPDRFSARQFPNYSSELNVNALLLGDSALYLCASSPVGAGAGDYTFGSGTRLTVV.

The chain couples TRBV21-1 to TRBJ2-7; the D call of TRBD2 is as the table states it, not checked on the DNA. TRBV21-1 is given as a pseudogene. The CDR3 sequence is 13 residues long. The CDR3: CASSKQADYEQYF. The CDR3 DNA is TGTGCCAGCAGCAAACAAGCCGACTACGAGCAGTACTTC.

This chain joins TRBV15 and TRBJ2-3; a weak D match, TRBD1 (6 bases). Germline V gives CDR1 LNHNV, CDR2 YYDKDF (reference sequence). Trimming cost V 6 bases and J 3 bases, with 10 bases left between them. The CDR3 length is 13 residues. CDR3 residues: CATSPQGTDTQYF. The DNA for the CDR3 is TGTGCCACCAGTCCTCAGGGGACAGATACGCAGTATTTT. Supplemented by reference TRBV15 and TRBJ2-3, the full variable domain reads DAMVIQNPRYQVTQFGKPVTLSCSQTLNHNVMYWYQQKSSQAPKLLFHYYDKDFNNEADTPDNFQSRRPNTSFCFLDIRSPGLGDTAMYLCATSPQGTDTQYFGPGTRLTVL.

The gene calls are TRBV6-6 and TRBJ2-6; no clear D. Trimming shortened V by 6 bases and J by 4 bases, and 10 bases separated the two germline ends. Germline CDR1 reads MNHNY; CDR2 reads SVGAGI (reference sequence). The CDR3 is 14 residues long. CDR3 sequence: CASSPTWGANVLTF. DNA for the CDR3: TGTGCCAGCAGCCCCACATGGGGGGCCAACGTCCTGACTTTC.

The V gene is TRBV2, the J gene TRBJ2-7; D is perhaps TRBD2 (5 bases). Per the germline V gene, CDR1 is SNHLY and CDR2 is FYNNEI. V was trimmed by 0 bases and J by 3 bases, leaving 18 bases between them. This CDR3 has 17 amino acids. In nucleotides, the CDR3 is TGTGCCAGCAGTGAAGCCGGGAATTCCTATTATAACTACGAGCAGTACTTC. Amino acids: CASSEAGNSYYNYEQYF.

The V gene is TRBV5-6, the J gene TRBJ2-1, with 14 bases lining up with TRBD2. After removal of 4 bases from V and 10 bases from J, the junction contained 10 bases not matched to a gene. The CDR3 is 16 amino acids. CDR1 and CDR2 (germline): SGHDT, YYEEEE. CDR3 protein: CASSLGLAGGLGEQFF. DNA for the CDR3: TGTGCCAGCAGCCTAGGACTAGCGGGAGGTTTGGGGGAGCAGTTCTTC. The whole variable domain, filled in from reference TRBV5-6 and TRBJ2-1, reads DAGVTQSPTHLIKTRGQQVTLRCSPKSGHDTVSWYQQALGQGPQFIFQYYEEEERQRGNFPDRFSGHQFPNYSSELNVNALLLGDSALYLCASSLGLAGGLGEQFFGPGTRLTVL.

The chain uses TRBV4-2 and TRBJ2-2, with D hard to call. Per the germline V gene, CDR1 is LGHNA and CDR2 is YNFKEQ. This CDR3 is built from 14 residues. The germline V and J ends were trimmed by 3 bases and 0 bases, with 5 bases remaining between them. CDR3 sequence reads: CASSHTSNTGELFF. The CDR3 region has the DNA TGTGCCAGCAGCCATACATCGAACACCGGGGAGCTGTTTTTT.

The chain recombines TRBV23-1 with TRBJ2-1; a weak D match, TRBD1 (5 bases). TRBV23-1 is identified as an open reading frame with a role that is uncertain. The V and J ends lost 0 bases and 0 bases respectively, with 9 bases between them. CDR3 length equals 16 residues. The CDR3 sequence: CASSQSTVSSYNEQFF. DNA for the CDR3: TGCGCCAGCAGTCAATCGACAGTGAGCTCCTACAATGAGCAGTTCTTC.

Only one count was recorded for this clone. The chain joins TRBV5-6 to TRBJ2-7; 8 bases are shared with TRBD1. Trimming cost V 4 bases and J 4 bases; bases outside gene matches: 16. The germline CDR1 and CDR2 sequences are SGHDT and YYEEEE. This CDR3 comprises 17 residues. CDR3 DNA: TGTGCCAGCAGCAGGAGACTCACAGGGGGTGCGGGGTACGAGCAGTACTTC. Translated: CASSRRLTGGAGYEQYF.

The V and J genes are TRBV29-1 and TRBJ2-1; possibly TRBD1 for D (6 bases). Germline V lookup: CDR1 SQVTM, CDR2 ANQGSEA. V gave up 6 bases and J gave up 0 bases, with 9 bases separating them. The CDR3 has 13 residues. As DNA, the CDR3 is TGCAGCGTCGACAGGAGCTCCTACAATGAGCAGTTCTTC. Its translation is CSVDRSSYNEQFF.

About this clone itself: At one of its ends the junction is not consistent with the germline gene, which may arise from a read error. The rearrangement uses TRBV5-4 and TRBJ1-2, with D possibly being TRBD1 (5 bases). The germline V gene encodes CDR1 SGHNT and CDR2 YYREEE (reference sequence). CDR3 size: 13 residues. For the CDR3, the DNA is TGTGCCAGCAGCTTGGAGGGCAGGGCACAAACCAACTTC. It specifies CASSLEGRAQTNF.

The chain has TRBV15 and TRBJ2-1; 12 positions match TRBD2. Germline loops: CDR1 LNHNV, CDR2 YYDKDF (reference sequence). The CDR3 length is 17 residues. V was clipped by 5 bases and J by 9 bases; unmatched bases: 14. The CDR3 here is CATSPPFGLAGGFEQFF. CDR3 DNA: TGTGCCACCAGCCCGCCCTTCGGGCTAGCGGGAGGGTTTGAGCAGTTCTTC.